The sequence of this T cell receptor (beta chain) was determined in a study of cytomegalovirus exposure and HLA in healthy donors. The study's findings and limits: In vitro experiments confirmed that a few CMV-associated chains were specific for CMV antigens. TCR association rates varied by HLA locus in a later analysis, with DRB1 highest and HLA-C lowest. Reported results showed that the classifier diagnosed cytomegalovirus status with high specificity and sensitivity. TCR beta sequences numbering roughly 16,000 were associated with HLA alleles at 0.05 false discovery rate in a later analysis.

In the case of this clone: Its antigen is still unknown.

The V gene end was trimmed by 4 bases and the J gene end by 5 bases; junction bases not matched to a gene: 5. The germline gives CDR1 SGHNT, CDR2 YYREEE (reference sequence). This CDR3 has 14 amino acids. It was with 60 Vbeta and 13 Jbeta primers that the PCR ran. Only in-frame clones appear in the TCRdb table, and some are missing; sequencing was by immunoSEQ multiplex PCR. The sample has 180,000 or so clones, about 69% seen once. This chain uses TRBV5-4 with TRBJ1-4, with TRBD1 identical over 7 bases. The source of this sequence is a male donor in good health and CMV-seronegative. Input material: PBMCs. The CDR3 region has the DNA TGTGCCAGCAGCCCGGGACAGCGAAATGAAAAACTGTTTTTT. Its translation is CASSPGQRNEKLFF.